The sequence of this T cell receptor (beta chain) was determined in a study of shared clonotypes between healthy human individuals. Study-wide points: Specimens sampled were limited to blood, with tissue repertoires likely differing.

The donors were adults (healthy and HIV-negative) with no recent acute infections or vaccinations. In regard to this clone: What it binds is not known.

Libraries were prepared by immunoSEQ multiplex PCR; TCRdb keeps only in-frame clonotypes and omits some of them. This table holds 450,000 to 500,000 clones, 70% to 80% found once. Sequencing was done on a sample of PBMCs. This clonotype was sampled from a woman in her 40s in good health. Some clones in this sample may be carry-over from other donors' samples.

The CDR3 DNA is TGTGCCAGCAGCTTACAACAGGGCAATGAGCAGTTCTTC. Translated, it gives CASSLQQGNEQFF. The gene calls are TRBV11-2 and TRBJ2-1, with D possibly being TRBD1 (6 bases). V lost 2 bases, J lost 6 bases, and 8 bases lay in between. Germline values: CDR1 SGHAT, CDR2 FQNNGV. This CDR3 has 13 amino acids.